This T cell receptor beta chain was captured in a study of early T cells in non-severe SARS-CoV-2 infection. Overall study context: Chains were not paired, and sequencing was done on bulk RNA from unsorted whole blood.

Unique molecular identifiers were affixed to single, distinct cDNA molecules. TCRdb redid the calling of the 5' RACE reads with MiXCR, one entry per CDR3 protein. This sample has about 29,000 distinct CDR3 sequences; about 4.6% occur once, and the top ten carry 5.5% to 7.5%. Germline lookup yields CDR1 MNHEY and CDR2 SVGAGI. The CDR3 runs 12 residues. Trimming cost V 6 bases and J 5 bases, with 10 bases left between them. This clonotype was counted ten times or more. The clonotype was recovered from an adult who was a healthcare worker with PCR-confirmed SARS-CoV-2 infection or an uninfected control (not recorded which). The sequencing input was whole blood. V usage is TRBV6-5 and J usage is TRBJ2-5, with a tentative D call TRBD1 (6 bases). DNA for the CDR3: TGTGCCAGCAGCTCAGGGGTCGAGACCCAGTACTTC. Protein: CASSSGVETQYF.